What follows are 19 T cell receptor beta chains derived from one specimen sequenced in a study of regulatory T cells in long-lasting Graves disease. As for time point: newly diagnosed GD, antithyroid drugs for less than 3 months. RNA from PBMCs was the source of the TCR library. The authors built TCR beta libraries using iRepertoire HTBI primers and Arm-PCR of CDR3 regions. From the multiplex PCR reads, TCRdb called clonotypes with MiXCR, one entry per CDR3 protein. The profile covers 400,000 to 550,000 distinct CDR3 sequences, with 14% to 15% appearing a single time and 16% taken by the ten largest. These same data were also listed under a study on T cells in Graves' hyperthyroidism and ophthalmopathy.

The sequencing here drew on peripheral blood mononuclear cells (PBMCs), taken at new diagnosis, from a patient treated with antithyroid drugs. The receptors originated from a woman in her thirties with Graves disease.

This clonotype has only a few counts. The chain links TRBV10-1 to TRBJ1-5; D is perhaps TRBD1 (6 bases). This CDR3 is built from 13 residues. The germline V gene has CDR1 WNHNN and CDR2 SYGVQD (reference sequence). V shed 6 bases and J shed 3 bases, with 9 bases lying between them. The CDR3 DNA reads as TGCGCCAGCAGCGGGGGGCTCAATCAGCCCCAGCATTTT. Translation gives CASSGGLNQPQHF.

This clonotype was recorded many times. The chain carries TRBV11-2 and TRBJ2-1; D not certain. This CDR3 spans 13 amino acids. Deletions cut 2 bases from V and 6 bases from J, with 8 bases between. In germline, CDR1 is SGHAT, CDR2 FQNNGV. This chain's CDR3 is CASSLIAVNEQFF. CDR3 in DNA: TGTGCCAGCAGCTTAATAGCCGTCAATGAGCAGTTCTTC.

With respect to this clonotype: This clone may be a read error of a much larger clone one base away. This chain uses TRBV24-1 with TRBJ2-2, with TRBD2 as a possible D gene (5 bases). Germline V CDR1 and CDR2: KGHDR, SFDVKD. The length of the CDR3 is 16 residues. The V end was cut by 3 bases, the J end by 3 bases, with 13 bases between. The CDR3 loop reads CATSDRTPRDTGELFF. CDR3 DNA: TGTGCCACCAGTGATAGGACCCCGAGGGACACCGGGGAGCTGTTTTTT.

This clonotype was counted many times. The chain is built from TRBV13 and TRBJ2-1, with D possibly TRBD2 on 5 matching bases. The CDR3 totals 15 residues. V was pared by 0 bases and J by 4 bases, with 10 bases between. The germline V gene encodes CDR1 PRHDT and CDR2 FYEKMQ (reference sequence). DNA of the CDR3: TGTGCCAGCAGCTTAGGCCTAGCCCTGTACAATGAGCAGTTCTTC. Translated: CASSLGLALYNEQFF.

This clonotype was detected many times. The chain employs TRBV6-2 or TRBV6-3 and TRBJ2-3, with D possibly matching TRBD2 (6 bases). Germline CDR1 is MNHEY and CDR2 is SVGEGT. The CDR3 totals 14 residues. Trimming stripped 8 bases from V and 8 bases from J, with 20 bases between. The CDR3, as DNA: TGTGCCAGCCATAACGGGGGACCTGGAGGTACGCAGTATTTT. It translates to CASHNGGPGGTQYF.

The sample holds a few counts of this clonotype. This chain links TRBV19 with TRBJ2-7; a possible D gene is TRBD1 (5 bases). Germline lookup yields CDR1 LNHDA and CDR2 SQIVND (reference sequence). The CDR3 is 12 residues long. Trimming stripped 5 bases from V and 4 bases from J, with 9 bases between. CDR3 sequence: CASSFTGYEQYF. The CDR3 DNA is TGTGCCAGTAGTTTTACAGGATACGAGCAGTACTTC.

At least ten counts were recorded for this clonotype. This chain connects TRBV11-2 to TRBJ2-7, with D possibly matching TRBD2 (6 bases). This CDR3 region has 16 residues. Trimming removed 0 bases at V and 3 bases at J, with 15 bases between. The germline V gene encodes CDR1 SGHAT and CDR2 FQNNGV. Written as DNA, the CDR3 is TGTGCCAGCAGCTTAGAAGGGTGGGACTCATACTACGAGCAGTACTTC. Protein sequence: CASSLEGWDSYYEQYF.

In regard to this clonotype: This clone may be a read error of a much larger clone one base away. This rearrangement joins TRBV5-6 to TRBJ2-1; D gene unclear. This CDR3 region has 13 residues. The germline V gene encodes CDR1 SGHDT and CDR2 YYEEEE. Between the trimmed V and J ends, which lost 4 bases and 5 bases, there was a span of 10 bases. The CDR3 bases are TGTGCCAGCAGCATGGTACCCCACAATGAGCAGTTCTTC. This gives the protein CASSMVPHNEQFF.

This clonotype showed up many times. The chain carries TRBV3-1 and TRBJ1-2; possible D gene TRBD1, 5 bases. Germline V gene data show CDR1 as LGHDT and CDR2 as YNNKEL (reference sequence). Trimming pared 6 bases from V and 3 bases from J, leaving 11 bases between. The CDR3 is made up of 13 amino acids. In DNA, the CDR3 is TGTGCCAGCAGGGAGGGGACTCACTATGGCTACACCTTC. Protein sequence: CASREGTHYGYTF.

The gene calls are TRBV30 and TRBJ2-5; 9 bases align to TRBD2. The end of the DNA fits TRBJ2-1 better, so the J call may be wrong. Germline CDR1 is GTSNPN and CDR2 is SVGIG (reference sequence). The CDR3 runs 17 residues. The CDR3 is CAWSVLAPYGLANEQFF. Written as DNA, the CDR3 is TGTGCCTGGAGTGTACTCGCCCCGTACGGACTAGCGAATGAGCAGTTCTTC.

This chain connects TRBV29-1 to TRBJ2-7; 8 bases are a match to TRBD1. The germline gives CDR1 SQVTM, CDR2 ANQGSEA. The CDR3 totals 12 residues. After removal of 7 bases from V and 7 bases from J, the junction contained 9 bases not matched to a gene. The CDR3 nucleotides read TGCAGCGCTAAGACAGGGGCGGGAGAGCAGTACTTC. This gives the protein CSAKTGAGEQYF.

The sample holds a few counts of this clonotype. This chain uses TRBV4-1 with TRBJ2-7; possible D gene TRBD1, 6 bases. With 4 bases removed from V and 4 bases from J, the gap between germline ends came to 17 bases. The CDR3 sequence is 15 residues long. CDR1 is MGHRA, CDR2 YSYEKL, per germline. CDR3 DNA sequence: TGCGCCAGCAGCCCCCGGGACATCAGTACGTACGAGCAGTACTTC. Protein: CASSPRDISTYEQYF.

There are a few counts of this clonotype. V gene TRBV29-1 combines with J gene TRBJ1-3; 8 bases map to TRBD1. The germline V gene has CDR1 SQVTM and CDR2 ANQGSEA. The CDR3 is made up of 15 amino acids. V shed 4 bases, J shed 2 bases, and the junction held 7 bases outside the gene matches. The CDR3 is CSVGELDRAGNTIYF. The CDR3 coding sequence is TGCAGCGTTGGCGAATTGGACAGGGCTGGAAACACCATATATTTT.

This clonotype was detected many times. V and J are TRBV18 and TRBJ2-1; 9 positions agree with TRBD1. V shed 3 bases, J shed 9 bases, and the junction held 6 bases outside the gene matches. This CDR3 is 14 amino acids long. CDR1 and CDR2 from the germline V gene are KGHSH and LQKENI. CDR3 nucleotides: TGTGCCAGCTCACCGAGGGACAGGGCGGGTGAGCAGTTCTTC. Encoded protein: CASSPRDRAGEQFF.

This clonotype was observed many times. A junction end diverges from the germline sequence, so it may reflect a read error. V is TRBV3-1 and J is TRBJ1-1; D remains ambiguous. The CDR3 sequence is 13 residues long. Germline CDR1 and CDR2: LGHDT and YNNKEL (reference sequence). The CDR3: CASSHTSNAEAFF. The CDR3 bases are TGTGCCAGCAGCCACACATCGAACGCTGAAGCTTTCTTT. The variable domain in full, completed from reference TRBV3-1 and TRBJ1-1, reads DTAVSQTPKYLVTQMGNDKSIKCEQNLGHDTMYWYKQDSKKFLKIMFSYNNKELIINETVPNRFSPKSPDKAHLNLHINSLELGDSAVYFCASSHTSNAEAFFGQGTRLTVV.

The sample holds many counts of this clonotype. This chain joins TRBV7-8 and TRBJ2-5, with D perhaps matching TRBD2 (5 bases). CDR1 and CDR2 from the germline V gene are SGHVS and FQNEAQ. The CDR3 has 15 amino acids. V was pared by 5 bases and J by 5 bases, with 18 bases between. The CDR3, as DNA: TGTGCCAGCAGCCGATCAGACACCACGGGGGAGACCCAGTACTTC. Its protein product is CASSRSDTTGETQYF.

Comments on this clonotype: A much larger clonotype is one base distant, so this may be a read error. The chain recombines TRBV12-3 or TRBV12-4 with TRBJ1-2; D is unclear. This CDR3 contains 13 residues. The V end lost 8 bases, the J end lost 7 bases, and 17 bases lay between the germline ends. The CDR3 DNA sequence: TGTGCCAGCCGCGTTCGGACGCTCGGTGGCTACACCTTC. This sequence encodes CASRVRTLGGYTF.

This clonotype was seen ten or more times. V and J are TRBV14 and TRBJ2-7; D gene unclear. Germline values: CDR1 SGHDN, CDR2 FVKESK. Trimming took 2 bases from V and 3 from J, leaving 2 bases between them. The CDR3 length is 11 residues. The CDR3 loop reads CASSQLYEQYF. The DNA for the CDR3 is TGTGCCAGCAGCCAACTCTACGAGCAGTACTTC. Filled out from reference TRBV14 and TRBJ2-7, the complete variable domain reads EAGVTQFPSHSVIEKGQTVTLRCDPISGHDNLYWYRRVMGKEIKFLLHFVKESKQDESGMPNNRFLAERTGGTYSTLKVQPAELEDSGVYFCASSQLYEQYFGPGTRLTVT.

The chain recombines TRBV5-1 with TRBJ2-1; D is perhaps TRBD2 (5 bases). The CDR3 is 14 amino acids. V lost 0 bases, J lost 10 bases, and 14 bases lay in between. Germline loops: CDR1 SGHRS, CDR2 YFSETQ. The CDR3 DNA reads as TGCGCCAGCAGCTTGGTTGCCGGGGTCAGGGAGCAGTTCTTC. The encoded protein is CASSLVAGVREQFF. Filled out from reference TRBV5-1 and TRBJ2-1, the complete variable domain reads KAGVTQTPRYLIKTRGQQVTLSCSPISGHRSVSWYQQTPGQGLQFLFEYFSETQRNKGNFPGRFSGRQFSNSRSEMNVSTLELGDSALYLCASSLVAGVREQFFGPGTRLTVL.